The rows below give T cell receptor beta chains drawn from one sample of a study of early T cells in non-severe SARS-CoV-2 infection. One entry per CDR3 protein, called by TCRdb with MiXCR from the 5' RACE reads. The sample contains more than 20,000 distinct CDR3 sequences, roughly 4% of which appear only once. The sequenced sample consisted of whole blood. The receptors originated from an adult who was a healthcare worker with PCR-confirmed SARS-CoV-2 infection or an uninfected control (not recorded which). Each CDR3 is given with its conserved first and last residue. D genes are given only for firm matches. Clone size is given for some rows only: seen once, a few or many times, or a class if the clone is expanded.

j_call | v_call | clone_size | d_call | cdr3_nt | cdr3_aa
TRBJ2-3 | TRBV11-2 | few | TRBD2 | TGTGCCAGCAGCTTAGGCGGGGGGGAAAAGATCACAGATACGCAGTATTTT | CASSLGGGEKITDTQYF
TRBJ1-2 | TRBV12-3/TRBV12-4 | many | TRBD1 | TGTGCCAGCAGTTTCACAGGGGGCTTTGGCTACACCTTC | CASSFTGGFGYTF
TRBJ2-1 | TRBV9 | . | TRBD2 | TGTGCCAGCAGCGTAGCGGGTAGCGGGGGGAACAATGAGCAGTTCTTC | CASSVAGSGGNNEQFF
TRBJ1-1 | TRBV24-1 | many | TRBD1 | TGTGCCACCAGTGTAACAGGGGGCACGAGTGACACTGAAGCTTTCTTT | CATSVTGGTSDTEAFF
TRBJ2-7 | TRBV4-1 | many | TRBD2 | TGCGCCAGCAGCTTAGAAACCCCTAGCGGGGGGAACTCCTACGAGCAGTACTTC | CASSLETPSGGNSYEQYF
TRBJ2-7 | TRBV7-2 | many | TRBD1 | TGTGCCAGCAGCTTAGGGGACAGGGGACTATACGAGCAGTACTTC | CASSLGDRGLYEQYF
TRBJ2-3 | TRBV7-8 | . | . | TGTGCCAGCAGCTTACCCCGCGCGGGGTTCACAGATACGCAGTATTTT | CASSLPRAGFTDTQYF
TRBJ2-5 | TRBV29-1 | medium-sized | . | TGCAGCGTTGACTACGGGGTAGCAGGGACCCAGTACTTC | CSVDYGVAGTQYF
TRBJ2-1 | TRBV7-2 | . | . | TGTGCCAGCAGCTCCCCCGGTTTAGGTAGGAATGAGCAGTTCTTC | CASSSPGLGRNEQFF
TRBJ2-5 | TRBV9 | many | . | TGTGCCAGCAGCTCGCCCAGAAACAGCGGGACAGAAGAAGAGACCCAGTACTTC | CASSSPRNSGTEEETQYF
TRBJ2-1 | TRBV5-1 | medium-sized | TRBD1 | TGCGCCAGCAGCGAGGGACAGGGGCTTACGGGGAATGAGCAGTTCTTC | CASSEGQGLTGNEQFF
TRBJ2-7 | TRBV11-2 | many | TRBD2 | TGTGCCAGCAGCTTATATCGGGGTAGCGGGGGGAAAAGCTCCTACGAGCAGTACTTC | CASSLYRGSGGKSSYEQYF
TRBJ2-2 | TRBV5-1 | many | . | TGCGCCAGCAGCTACACGGACATAGCGAACACCGGGGAGCTGTTTTTT | CASSYTDIANTGELFF
TRBJ1-1 | TRBV10-3 | few | . | TGTGCCATCATGGCGTCGCAGGGTGCTGAAGCTTTCTTT | CAIMASQGAEAFF
TRBJ2-5 | TRBV30 | many | TRBD2 | TGTGCCTGGAGTGGGACTAGCGGGACACAAGAGACCCAGTACTTC | CAWSGTSGTQETQYF
TRBJ2-3 | TRBV7-2 | many | . | TGTGCCAGCAGCCATGGGCCAGATACGCAGTATTTT | CASSHGPDTQYF
TRBJ1-1 | TRBV10-3 | . | TRBD1 | TGTGCCATCAGTGAACGAGTCGGGGAGGGGGCGCTTACTGAAGCTTTCTTT | CAISERVGEGALTEAFF
TRBJ1-4 | TRBV20-1 | . | . | TGCAGTGCTAGAGACCGAGGAACTAATGAAAAACTGTTTTTT | CSARDRGTNEKLFF
TRBJ1-4 | TRBV5-8 | many | . | TGTGCCAGCAGCTTGGTGGGGCCGGGAGCGGCAGCAAAACTGTTTTTT | CASSLVGPGAAAKLFF
TRBJ2-1 | TRBV29-1 | medium-sized | TRBD2 | TGCAGCGGCTCCGGGACTAGCGTCAATGAGCAGTTCTTC | CSGSGTSVNEQFF
TRBJ2-5 | TRBV6-2/TRBV6-3 | many | TRBD2 | TGTGCCATGGCAAGCGGGGAGCAAGAGACCCAGTACTTC | CAMASGEQETQYF
TRBJ2-1 | TRBV3-1 | many | . | TGTGCCAGCAGCCAAAGTCGGAGGGCCCTATACAATGAGCAGTTCTTC | CASSQSRRALYNEQFF
TRBJ1-4 | TRBV30 | many | . | TGTGCCTGGAGAACTCTCTTGGGGCCTACTAATGAAAAACTGTTTTTT | CAWRTLLGPTNEKLFF
TRBJ2-3 | TRBV6-4 | medium-sized | TRBD2 | TGTGCCAGCAGTGAGACTAGCGGGGGGGCAGATACGCAGTATTTT | CASSETSGGADTQYF
TRBJ1-3 | TRBV7-9 | many | . | TGTGCCAGCAGCTTACAGTTAGGAAACACCATATATTTT | CASSLQLGNTIYF
TRBJ2-3 | TRBV6-5 | many | . | TGTGCCAGCAGTTACCGCCGTGGGGGCGGTACGCAGTATTTT | CASSYRRGGGTQYF
TRBJ1-2 | TRBV25-1 | many | TRBD1 | TGTGCCAGCCAAACCTCAGGGGGGGCTAACTATGGCTACACCTTC | CASQTSGGANYGYTF
TRBJ1-5 | TRBV3-1 | few | TRBD1 | TGTGCCAGCAGTCTCACAGGGGGGAATCAGCCCCAGCATTTT | CASSLTGGNQPQHF
TRBJ2-2 | TRBV11-3 | many | . | TGTGCCAGCAGCTTAATGAACACCGGGGAGCTGTTTTTT | CASSLMNTGELFF
TRBJ1-1 | TRBV7-6 | many | . | TGTGCCAGCAGCTTCTTGACAGGCTGGGTGAACACTGAAGCTTTCTTT | CASSFLTGWVNTEAFF
TRBJ1-2 | TRBV7-9 | few | . | TGTGCCAGCATGGGGGGCCTGGGCTACACCTTC | CASMGGLGYTF
TRBJ1-1 | TRBV2 | few | . | TGTGCCAGCACTGTGACATTCGACACTGAAGCTTTCTTT | CASTVTFDTEAFF
TRBJ2-5 | TRBV6-1 | many | . | TGTGCCAGCAGTGAGTCTACCGGCGGTGCGACCCAGTACTTC | CASSESTGGATQYF
TRBJ2-7 | TRBV7-9 | . | . | TGTGCCAGCAGCCGAATCTCCGAGCAGTACTTC | CASSRISEQYF